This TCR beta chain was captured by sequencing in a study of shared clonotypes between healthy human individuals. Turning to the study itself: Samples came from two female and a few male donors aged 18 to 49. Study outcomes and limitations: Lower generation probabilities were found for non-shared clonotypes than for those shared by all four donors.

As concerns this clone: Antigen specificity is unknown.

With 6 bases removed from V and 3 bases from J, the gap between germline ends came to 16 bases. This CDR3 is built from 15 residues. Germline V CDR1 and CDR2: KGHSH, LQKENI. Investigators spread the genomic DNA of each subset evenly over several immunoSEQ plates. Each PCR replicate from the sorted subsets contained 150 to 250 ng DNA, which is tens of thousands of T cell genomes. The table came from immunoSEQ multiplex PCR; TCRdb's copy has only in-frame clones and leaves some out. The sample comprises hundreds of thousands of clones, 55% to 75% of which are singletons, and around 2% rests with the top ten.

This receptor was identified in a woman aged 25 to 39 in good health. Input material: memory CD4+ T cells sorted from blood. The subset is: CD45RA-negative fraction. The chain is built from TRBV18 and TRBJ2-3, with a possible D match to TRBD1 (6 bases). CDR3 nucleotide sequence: TGTGCCAGCTCGTTTACCGGGACAAAGACAGATACGCAGTATTTT. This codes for CASSFTGTKTDTQYF.